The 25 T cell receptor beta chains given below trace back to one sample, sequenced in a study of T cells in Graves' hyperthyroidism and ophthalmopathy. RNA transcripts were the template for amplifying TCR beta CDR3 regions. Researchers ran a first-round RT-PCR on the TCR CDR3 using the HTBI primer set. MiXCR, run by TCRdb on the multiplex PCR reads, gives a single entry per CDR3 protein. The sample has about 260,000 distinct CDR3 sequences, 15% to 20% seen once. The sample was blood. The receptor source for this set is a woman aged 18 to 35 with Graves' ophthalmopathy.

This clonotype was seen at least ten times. CDR3 loop: CAWSSDRDQPQHF. The CDR3 DNA reads TGTGCCTGGAGTTCGGACAGGGATCAGCCCCAGCATTTT. This rearrangement joins TRBV30 to TRBJ1-5; TRBD1 matches 8 bases. The CDR3 loop spans 13 amino acids. Germline CDR1 reads GTSNPN; CDR2 reads SVGIG (reference sequence). Trimming cost V 2 bases and J 5 bases; bases outside gene matches: 2.

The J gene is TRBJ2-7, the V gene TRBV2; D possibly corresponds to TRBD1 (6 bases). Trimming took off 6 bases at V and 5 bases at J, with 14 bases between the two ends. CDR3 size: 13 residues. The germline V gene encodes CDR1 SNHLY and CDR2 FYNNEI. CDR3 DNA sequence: TGTGCCAGCAGCCGAACAGGGACCCACGAGCAGTACTTC. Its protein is CASSRTGTHEQYF.

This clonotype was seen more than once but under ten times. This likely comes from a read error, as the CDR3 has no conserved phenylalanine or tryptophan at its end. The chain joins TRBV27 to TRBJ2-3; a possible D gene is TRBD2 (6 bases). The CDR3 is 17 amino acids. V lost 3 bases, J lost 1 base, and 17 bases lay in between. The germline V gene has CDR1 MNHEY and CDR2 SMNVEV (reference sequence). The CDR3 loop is CASSFLQTGEGTDTQYL. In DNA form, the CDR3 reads TGTGCCAGCAGTTTCCTTCAGACGGGAGAGGGCACAGATACGCAGTATTTA.

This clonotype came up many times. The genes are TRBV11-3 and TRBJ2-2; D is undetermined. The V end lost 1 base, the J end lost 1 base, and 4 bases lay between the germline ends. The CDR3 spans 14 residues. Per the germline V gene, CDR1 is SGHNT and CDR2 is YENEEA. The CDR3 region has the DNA TGTGCCAGCAGCTTAGGGGGGAACACCGGGGAGCTGTTTTTT. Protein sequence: CASSLGGNTGELFF.

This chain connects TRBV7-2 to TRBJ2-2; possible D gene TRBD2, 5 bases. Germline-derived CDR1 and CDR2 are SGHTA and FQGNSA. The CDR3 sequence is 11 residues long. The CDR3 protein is CALAEAGELFF. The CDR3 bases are TGTGCTTTGGCGGAGGCCGGGGAGCTGTTTTTT.

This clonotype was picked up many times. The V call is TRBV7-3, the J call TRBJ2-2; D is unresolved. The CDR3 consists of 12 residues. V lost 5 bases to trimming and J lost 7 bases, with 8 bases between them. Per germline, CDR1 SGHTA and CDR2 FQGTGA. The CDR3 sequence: CASSPPSGELFF. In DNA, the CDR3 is TGTGCCAGCAGCCCGCCCAGCGGGGAGCTGTTTTTT.

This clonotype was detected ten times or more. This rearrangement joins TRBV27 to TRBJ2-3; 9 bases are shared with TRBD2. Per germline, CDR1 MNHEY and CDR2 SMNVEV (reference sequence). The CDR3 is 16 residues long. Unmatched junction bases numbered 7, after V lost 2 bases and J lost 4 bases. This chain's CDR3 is CASSLKIAGDPDTQYF. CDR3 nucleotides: TGTGCCAGCAGTTTAAAGATAGCGGGAGATCCAGATACGCAGTATTTT.

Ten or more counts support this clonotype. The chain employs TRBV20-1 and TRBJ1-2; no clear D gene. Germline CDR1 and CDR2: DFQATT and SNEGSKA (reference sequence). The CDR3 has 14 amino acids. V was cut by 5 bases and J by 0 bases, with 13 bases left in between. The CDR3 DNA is TGCAGTGCTCACTTGCCCGAATCTAACTATGGCTACACCTTC. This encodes CSAHLPESNYGYTF.

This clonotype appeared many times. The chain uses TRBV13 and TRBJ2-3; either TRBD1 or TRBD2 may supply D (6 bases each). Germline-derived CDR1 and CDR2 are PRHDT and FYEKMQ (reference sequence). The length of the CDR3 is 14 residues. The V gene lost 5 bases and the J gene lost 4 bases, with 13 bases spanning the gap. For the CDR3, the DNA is TGTGCCAGCAGCCTGGTCGGGGGCGCAGATACGCAGTATTTT. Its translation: CASSLVGGADTQYF.

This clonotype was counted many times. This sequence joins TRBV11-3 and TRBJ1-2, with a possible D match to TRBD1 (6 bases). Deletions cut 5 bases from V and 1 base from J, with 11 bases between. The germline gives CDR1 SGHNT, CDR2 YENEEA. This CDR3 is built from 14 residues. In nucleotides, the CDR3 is TGTGCCAGCAGCAGACAGGATGATAACTATGGCTACACCTTC. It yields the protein CASSRQDDNYGYTF.

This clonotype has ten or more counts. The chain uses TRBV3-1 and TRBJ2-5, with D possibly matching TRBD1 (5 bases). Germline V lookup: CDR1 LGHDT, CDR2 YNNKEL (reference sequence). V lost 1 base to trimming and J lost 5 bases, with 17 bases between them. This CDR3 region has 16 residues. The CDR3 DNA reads TGTGCCAGCAGCCAAGGCTTGATGGGGCCCGCCGAGACCCAGTACTTC. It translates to CASSQGLMGPAETQYF.

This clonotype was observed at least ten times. CDR3 sequence: CSAPDRLNTGELFF. CDR3 bases: TGCAGTGCGCCCGACAGGCTCAACACCGGGGAGCTGTTTTTT. The V call is TRBV20-1, the J call TRBJ2-2, with D maybe TRBD1 (6 bases). Trimming stripped 6 bases from V and 2 bases from J, with 13 bases between. This CDR3 comprises 14 residues. Germline CDR1 DFQATT, CDR2 SNEGSKA (reference sequence).

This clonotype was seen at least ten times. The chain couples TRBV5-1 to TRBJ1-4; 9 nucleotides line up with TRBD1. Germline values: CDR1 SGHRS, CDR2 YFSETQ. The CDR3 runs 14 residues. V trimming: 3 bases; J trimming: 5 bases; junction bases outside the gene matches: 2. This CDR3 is CASSWTGENEKLFF. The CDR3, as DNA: TGCGCCAGCAGCTGGACAGGGGAGAATGAAAAACTGTTTTTT.

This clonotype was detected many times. The CDR3 DNA sequence: TGTGCCAGCAGTTATTCCGGGACATATAACTACAATGAGCAGTTCTTC. The encoded protein is CASSYSGTYNYNEQFF. The chain carries TRBV28 and TRBJ2-1; TRBD1 might be the D (6 bases). CDR3 length equals 16 residues. Germline CDR1 MDHEN, CDR2 SYDVKM. With 4 bases removed from V and 3 bases from J, the gap between germline ends came to 16 bases.

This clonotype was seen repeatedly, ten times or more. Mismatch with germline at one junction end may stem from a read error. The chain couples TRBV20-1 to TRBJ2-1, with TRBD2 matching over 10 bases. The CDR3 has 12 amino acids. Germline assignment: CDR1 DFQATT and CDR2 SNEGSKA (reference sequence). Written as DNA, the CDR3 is TGCAGTGCCCCAGCCGGGCTAGCGGGAGCTCTCTTC. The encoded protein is CSAPAGLAGALF.

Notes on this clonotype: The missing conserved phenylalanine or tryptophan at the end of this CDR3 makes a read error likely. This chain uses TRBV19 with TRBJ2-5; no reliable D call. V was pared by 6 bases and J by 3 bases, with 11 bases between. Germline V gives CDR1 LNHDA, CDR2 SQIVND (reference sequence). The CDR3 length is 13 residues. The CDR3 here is CASSKYNEETQYL. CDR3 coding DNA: TGTGCCAGTAGCAAGTATAACGAAGAGACCCAGTACCTC.

The CDR3 nucleotides read TGTGCCAGCAGAGTTGGGCCCCACATCGCCGGGGAGCTGTTTTTT. Its translation is CASRVGPHIAGELFF. The chain carries TRBV6-1 and TRBJ2-2, with D uncertain. Germline-derived CDR1 and CDR2 are MNHNS and SASEGT. The CDR3 consists of 15 residues. V was clipped by 6 bases and J by 6 bases, with 17 bases between them.

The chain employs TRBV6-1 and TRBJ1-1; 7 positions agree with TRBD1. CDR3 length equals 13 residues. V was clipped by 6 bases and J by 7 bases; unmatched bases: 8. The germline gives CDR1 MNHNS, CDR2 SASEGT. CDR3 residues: CASRFRGQNEAFF. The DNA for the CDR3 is TGTGCCAGCAGGTTTAGGGGGCAGAATGAAGCTTTCTTT.

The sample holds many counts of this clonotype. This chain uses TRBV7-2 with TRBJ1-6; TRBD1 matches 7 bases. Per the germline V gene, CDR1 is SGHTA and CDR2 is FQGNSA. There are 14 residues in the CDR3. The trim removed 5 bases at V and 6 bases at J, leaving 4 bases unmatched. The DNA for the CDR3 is TGTGCCAGCAGCCAGACAGGGATTAATTCACCCCTCCACTTT. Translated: CASSQTGINSPLHF.

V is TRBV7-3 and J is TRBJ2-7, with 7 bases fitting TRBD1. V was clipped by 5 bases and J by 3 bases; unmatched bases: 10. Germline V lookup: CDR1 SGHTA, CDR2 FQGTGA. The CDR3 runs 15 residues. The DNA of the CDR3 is TGTGCCAGCAGCCGCGCAGGGGGAAGGGACTACGAGCAGTACTTC. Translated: CASSRAGGRDYEQYF.

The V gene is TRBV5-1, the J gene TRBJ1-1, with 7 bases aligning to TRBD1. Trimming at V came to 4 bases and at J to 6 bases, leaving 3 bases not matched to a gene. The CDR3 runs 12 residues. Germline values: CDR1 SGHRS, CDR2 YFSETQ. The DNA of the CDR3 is TGCGCCAGCAGCCTGGACAGGCCTGAAGCTTTCTTT. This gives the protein CASSLDRPEAFF.

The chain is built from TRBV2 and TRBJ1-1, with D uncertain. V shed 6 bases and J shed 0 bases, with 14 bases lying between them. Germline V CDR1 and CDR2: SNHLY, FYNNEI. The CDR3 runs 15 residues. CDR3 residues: CASRPGTRVNTEAFF. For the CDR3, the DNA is TGTGCCAGCAGGCCCGGTACGAGGGTGAACACTGAAGCTTTCTTT.

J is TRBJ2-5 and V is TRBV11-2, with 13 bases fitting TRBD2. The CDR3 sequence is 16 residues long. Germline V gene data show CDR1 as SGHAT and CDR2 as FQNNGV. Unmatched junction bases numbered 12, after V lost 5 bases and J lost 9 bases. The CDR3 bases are TGTGCCAGCAGCGTTGATACTAGCGGGAGGGATGGAGCCCAGTACTTC. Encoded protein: CASSVDTSGRDGAQYF.

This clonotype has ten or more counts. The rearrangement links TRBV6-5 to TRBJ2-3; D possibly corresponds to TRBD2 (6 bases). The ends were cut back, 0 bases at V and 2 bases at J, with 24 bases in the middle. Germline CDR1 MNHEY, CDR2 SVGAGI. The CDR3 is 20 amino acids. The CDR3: CASSYSHTRQTRSLTDTQYF. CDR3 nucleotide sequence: TGTGCCAGCAGTTACTCGCATACCCGCCAGACTAGGTCCCTCACAGATACGCAGTATTTT.

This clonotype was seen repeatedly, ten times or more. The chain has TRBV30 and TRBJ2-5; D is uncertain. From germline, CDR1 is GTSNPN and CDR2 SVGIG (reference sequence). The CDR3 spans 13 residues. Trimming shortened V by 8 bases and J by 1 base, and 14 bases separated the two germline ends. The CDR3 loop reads CAATFRAQETQYF. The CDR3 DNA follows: TGTGCCGCAACCTTTAGGGCCCAAGAGACCCAGTACTTC.